This T cell receptor (beta chain) was recorded in a study of OX40 agonist ivuxolimab in advanced cancers. Study details: Enrollees could have had prior anti-PD-1, anti-PD-L1 or anti-CTLA-4 therapy, which about 42% had received.

Measured with immunoSEQ multiplex PCR; TCRdb has only the in-frame clones, and not every one. Of about 100,000 clones listed, 85% to 95% are singletons. Findings and caveats of the study: Among T cells, CD8+ cells averaged more expanded clones than CD4+ cells.

The trim removed 4 bases at V and 3 bases at J, leaving 2 bases unmatched. The CDR3 runs 14 residues. Germline CDR1 SGHNT, CDR2 YYREEE (reference sequence). It was autoimmune disease history or systemic immunosuppression that excluded patients. A single count supports this clone. Its specificity is unknown. The material was CD4+ or CD8+ T cells sorted from blood, obtained in a trial of the OX40 agonist ivuxolimab. This clonotype was obtained from an adult with an advanced solid tumor such as melanoma, head and neck, liver or kidney cancer. The rearrangement joins TRBV5-4 to TRBJ2-1; TRBD2 matches 9 bases. CDR3 residues: CASSLSGSYNEQFF. CDR3 nucleotide sequence: TGTGCCAGCAGCCTTAGCGGGAGCTACAATGAGCAGTTCTTC. Filled out from reference TRBV5-4 and TRBJ2-1, the complete variable domain reads ETGVTQSPTHLIKTRGQQVTLRCSSQSGHNTVSWYQQALGQGPQFIFQYYREEENGRGNFPPRFSGLQFPNYSSELNVNALELDDSALYLCASSLSGSYNEQFFGPGTRLTVL.